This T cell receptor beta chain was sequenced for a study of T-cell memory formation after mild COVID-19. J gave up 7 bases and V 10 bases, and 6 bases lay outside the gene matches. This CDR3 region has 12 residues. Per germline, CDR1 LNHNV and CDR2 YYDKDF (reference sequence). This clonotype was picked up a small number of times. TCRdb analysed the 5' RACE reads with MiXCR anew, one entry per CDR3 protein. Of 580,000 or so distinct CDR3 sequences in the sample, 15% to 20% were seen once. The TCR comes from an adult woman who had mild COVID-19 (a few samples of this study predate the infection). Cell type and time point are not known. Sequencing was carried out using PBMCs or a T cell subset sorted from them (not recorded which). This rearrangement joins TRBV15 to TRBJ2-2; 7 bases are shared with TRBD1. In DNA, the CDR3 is TGTGCCATACAGGGGAAAGGCGGGGAGCTGTTTTTT. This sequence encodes CAIQGKGGELFF.